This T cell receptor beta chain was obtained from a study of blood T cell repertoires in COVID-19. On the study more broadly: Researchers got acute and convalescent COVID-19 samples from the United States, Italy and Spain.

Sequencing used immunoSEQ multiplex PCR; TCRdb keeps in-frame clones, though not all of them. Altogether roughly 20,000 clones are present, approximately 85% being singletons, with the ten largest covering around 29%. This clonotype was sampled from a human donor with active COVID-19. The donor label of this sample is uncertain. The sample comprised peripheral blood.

CDR3 in DNA: TGTGCCAGCAGTTACTCGTCGCAGTCCTACGAGCAGTACTTC. This codes for CASSYSSQSYEQYF. The chain couples TRBV6-6 to TRBJ2-7, with no clear D. Germline V gene lookup returns CDR1 MNHNY and CDR2 SVGAGI (reference sequence). Trimming shortened V by 0 bases and J by 1 base, and 7 bases separated the two germline ends. The CDR3 contains 14 residues.